The rows below give T cell receptor beta chains drawn from one sample of a study of cytomegalovirus exposure and HLA in healthy donors. Data came from immunoSEQ multiplex PCR; TCRdb stores just in-frame clones and leaves some out. The repertoire holds about 140,000 clones, with roughly 90% as singletons. Material for sequencing was PBMCs. The receptors derive from a middle-aged woman in good health and CMV-seronegative. Each CDR3 is given with its conserved first and last residue. D genes are given only for firm matches. Part of the rows lack a size; the others show once, few, many or a class for expanded clones.

CAVKAGPSYEQYF,TGTGCCGTGAAGGCAGGGCCATCCTACGAGCAGTACTTC,NA,NA,TRBV6-6,TRBJ2-7
CASSQDQTIFDEQYF,TGTGCCAGCAGCCAAGATCAAACAATTTTCGACGAGCAGTACTTC,NA,NA,TRBV4-2,TRBJ2-7
CAWSVTVGNTIYF,TGTGCCTGGAGTGTGACAGTTGGAAACACCATATATTTT,NA,NA,TRBV30,TRBJ1-3
CASLAGVSEQYF,TGTGCCAGCCTAGCGGGAGTGTCCGAGCAGTACTTC,NA,TRBD2,TRBV28,TRBJ2-7
CASSFSGHGYTF,TGTGCCAGCAGTTTCTCAGGGCATGGCTACACCTTC,few,NA,TRBV2,TRBJ1-2
CASSKNPSGSHEQYF,TGTGCCAGCAGTAAGAACCCTAGCGGGAGCCACGAGCAGTACTTC,NA,TRBD2,TRBV2,TRBJ2-7
CASSPRGADTQYF,TGTGCCAGTAGCCCCCGGGGGGCCGATACGCAGTATTTT,NA,NA,TRBV19,TRBJ2-3
CASQGPQRGVGELFF,TGTGCCAGCCAAGGTCCTCAGCGGGGAGTTGGGGAGCTGTTTTTT,NA,TRBD2,TRBV2,TRBJ2-2
CASSLWDSSGNTIYF,TGTGCCAGCAGCCTTTGGGACAGCTCTGGAAACACCATATATTTT,once,TRBD1,TRBV7-9,TRBJ1-3
CASTLTANSPLHF,TGTGCCAGCACTTTGACAGCTAATTCACCCCTCCACTTT,NA,NA,TRBV6-5,TRBJ1-6